These 17 T cell receptor beta chains came from one sample sequenced in a study of T cell clusters in autoimmune cytopenias. TRB amplification used roughly 250 ng of peripheral blood genomic DNA. TRB was amplified by touch-down multiplex PCR, primer pools A and B combined. From the multiplex PCR reads, TCRdb lists one entry per CDR3 protein and no DNA. The sample data list approximately 5,200 distinct CDR3 sequences. This same sample was also part of a study on T cell repertoires in aging, cancer and after chemotherapy.

The sequenced sample was peripheral blood. The receptors were gathered from a human donor in good health.

The chain couples TRBV5-5 to TRBJ2-1. The CDR3 is 15 residues long. The germline V gene has CDR1 SGHKS and CDR2 YYEKEE (reference sequence). The CDR3 spells CASSRSPNDNDEQFF.

The gene calls are TRBV5-6 and TRBJ2-3. Germline values: CDR1 SGHDT, CDR2 YYEEEE. The length of the CDR3 is 15 residues. CDR3: CASSYFDGRTDTQYF.

In terms of frequency, this clonotype is medium-sized. The V call is TRBV29-1, the J call TRBJ2-7; TCRdb outputs TRBD1, but without DNA this stays unchecked. Germline V gene data show CDR1 as SQVTM and CDR2 as ANQGSEA. The CDR3 has 13 residues. The CDR3 sequence: CSAEMGGTYEQYF.

CDR3 amino acids: CASSYQGSTPLHF. V is TRBV6-5 and J is TRBJ1-6; TCRdb proposes TRBD1, but this gene call is untestable without DNA. The CDR3 is made up of 13 amino acids. CDR1 is MNHEY, CDR2 SVGAGI, per germline.

V and J are TRBV18 and TRBJ2-1. Germline V gives CDR1 KGHSH, CDR2 LQKENI. The CDR3 has 16 amino acids. The CDR3 protein is CASSPSRVTTTDEQFF.

This clonotype shows up as medium-sized by frequency. The V call is TRBV19, the J call TRBJ2-2; TCRdb lists TRBD1, though no DNA is available to test this call. CDR3 size: 17 residues. CDR1 LNHDA and CDR2 SQIVND come from the germline V gene (reference sequence). CDR3 sequence: CASSKPGTRGSTGELFF.

V gene TRBV6-5 combines with J gene TRBJ2-3; the TRBD2 assignment by TCRdb is unverifiable without DNA. The CDR3 runs to 16 residues. Germline V gives CDR1 MNHEY, CDR2 SVGAGI. The CDR3 region is CASSYTEADLGDTQYF.

V gene TRBV29-1 combines with J gene TRBJ2-3. The CDR3 covers 12 residues. Looked up from germline, CDR1 is SQVTM and CDR2 is ANQGSEA. The CDR3: CSAKEWGDTQYF.

The V and J genes are TRBV30 and TRBJ1-1; TCRdb lists TRBD1, though no DNA is available to test this call. This CDR3 contains 13 residues. The germline gives CDR1 GTSNPN, CDR2 SVGIG (reference sequence). CDR3: CAWSPGLFTEAFF.

Frequency places this clonotype as medium-sized (0.01 to 0.1%). The V call is TRBV18, the J call TRBJ2-5; the TRBD1 assignment by TCRdb is unverifiable without DNA. Germline V gene data show CDR1 as KGHSH and CDR2 as LQKENI. This CDR3 has 13 residues. CDR3 region: CASSTGPQETQYF.

Frequency places this clonotype as medium-sized. The chain joins TRBV29-1 to TRBJ1-6; absent DNA, TCRdb's TRBD1 call cannot be checked. CDR3 length: 16 amino acids. The V gene's germline CDR1 is SQVTM and CDR2 ANQGSEA. This CDR3 is CSVEMLGAEDNSPLHF.

The V call is TRBV20-1, the J call TRBJ2-1; with no DNA, the TCRdb D assignment of TRBD1 cannot be verified. The CDR3 covers 14 residues. The germline V gene encodes CDR1 DFQATT and CDR2 SNEGSKA (reference sequence). CDR3 amino acids: CSARDYGMNNEQFF.

This rearrangement joins TRBV19 to TRBJ1-3; TCRdb's D call of TRBD1 is untestable without DNA. Germline values: CDR1 LNHDA, CDR2 SQIVND (reference sequence). The CDR3 loop spans 15 amino acids. CDR3 loop: CASRDRSGVGNTIYF.

Considering frequency, this clonotype is medium-sized (0.01 to 0.1%). The chain is built from TRBV27 and TRBJ2-1; the TRBD1 assignment by TCRdb is unverifiable without DNA. Germline assignment: CDR1 MNHEY and CDR2 SMNVEV (reference sequence). The CDR3 has 14 residues. The CDR3 protein is CASSFPGRVNEQFF.

This clonotype is called medium-sized based on its frequency. The chain joins TRBV29-1 to TRBJ2-3; with no DNA, the TCRdb D assignment of TRBD2 cannot be verified. The CDR3 covers 13 residues. Germline V gene data show CDR1 as SQVTM and CDR2 as ANQGSEA. The CDR3 loop is CSVAGGSTDTQYF.

This chain uses TRBV5-4 with TRBJ2-7; TCRdb's D call, TRBD1, is unchecked because there is no DNA. The CDR3 sequence is 14 residues long. From germline, CDR1 is SGHNT and CDR2 YYREEE (reference sequence). The CDR3 reads CASSLRDTLGEQYF. The complete variable domain, with remaining parts taken from reference TRBV5-4 and TRBJ2-7, reads ETGVTQSPTHLIKTRGQQVTLRCSSQSGHNTVSWYQQALGQGPQFIFQYYREEENGRGNFPPRFSGLQFPNYSSELNVNALELDDSALYLCASSLRDTLGEQYFGPGTRLTVT.

The chain carries TRBV6-2 or TRBV6-3 and TRBJ2-5; TCRdb's assignment of TRBD1 cannot be checked, as there is no DNA. The CDR3 has 15 residues. Germline values: CDR1 MNHEY, CDR2 SVGEGT. CDR3 protein: CASSYLRDRGETQYF.